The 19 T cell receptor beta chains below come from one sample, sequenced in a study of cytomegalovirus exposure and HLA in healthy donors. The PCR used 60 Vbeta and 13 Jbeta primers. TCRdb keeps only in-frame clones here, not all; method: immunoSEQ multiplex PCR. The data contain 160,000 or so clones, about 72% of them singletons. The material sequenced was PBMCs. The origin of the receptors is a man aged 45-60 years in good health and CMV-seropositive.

The CDR3 nucleotides read TGTGCCAGCAGTGCCTTCGGACAGGGTTCGTATGGCTACACCTTC. Protein: CASSAFGQGSYGYTF. V usage is TRBV2 and J usage is TRBJ1-2; the match to TRBD1 covers 8 bases. CDR3 length equals 15 residues. V dropped 4 bases and J dropped 5; count of bases not matched to a gene: 9. CDR1 is SNHLY and CDR2 is FYNNEI in the germline V gene.

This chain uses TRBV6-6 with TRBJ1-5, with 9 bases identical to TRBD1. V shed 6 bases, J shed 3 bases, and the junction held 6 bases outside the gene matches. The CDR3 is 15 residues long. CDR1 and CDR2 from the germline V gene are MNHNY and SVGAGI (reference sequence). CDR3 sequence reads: CASRQDRGLNQPQHF. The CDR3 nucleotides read TGTGCCAGCAGGCAGGACAGGGGTCTCAATCAGCCCCAGCATTTT.

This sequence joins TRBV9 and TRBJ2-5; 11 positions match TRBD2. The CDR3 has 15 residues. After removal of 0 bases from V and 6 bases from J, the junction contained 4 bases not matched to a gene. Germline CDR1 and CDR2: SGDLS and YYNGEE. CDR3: CASSVVSGGGKTQYF. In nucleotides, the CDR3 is TGTGCCAGCAGCGTAGTTAGCGGGGGGGGAAAGACCCAGTACTTC.

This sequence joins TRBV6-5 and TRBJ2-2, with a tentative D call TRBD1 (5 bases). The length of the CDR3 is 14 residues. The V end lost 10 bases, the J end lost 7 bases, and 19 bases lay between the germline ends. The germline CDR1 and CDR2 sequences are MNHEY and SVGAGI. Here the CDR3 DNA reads TGTGCCATCCAAATACAGGCGATAATCGGGGAGCTGTTTTTT. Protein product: CAIQIQAIIGELFF.

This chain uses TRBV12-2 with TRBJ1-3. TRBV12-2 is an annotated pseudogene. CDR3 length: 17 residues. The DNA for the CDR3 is TGTGCAAGTCGCTTAGTGAGAGGTGATTACTCTGGAAACACCATATATTTT. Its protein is CASRLVRGDYSGNTIYF.

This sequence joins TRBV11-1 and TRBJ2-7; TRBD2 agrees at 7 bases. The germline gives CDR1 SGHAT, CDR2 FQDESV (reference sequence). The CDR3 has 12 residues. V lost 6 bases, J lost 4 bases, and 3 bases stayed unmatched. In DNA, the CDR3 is TGTGCCAGCAGGGACGGGAGGTACGAGCAGTACTTC. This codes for CASRDGRYEQYF.

CDR3 nucleotides: TGTGCCAGCACTCCCACAGGGACAGGGTCCTACGAGCAGTACTTC. Residues: CASTPTGTGSYEQYF. The gene calls are TRBV5-5 and TRBJ2-7, with 9 bases aligning to TRBD1. The CDR3 is 15 amino acids. Losses at the gene ends were 6 bases for V and 1 base for J; bases not matched to a gene: 8. The V gene's germline CDR1 is SGHKS and CDR2 YYEKEE (reference sequence).

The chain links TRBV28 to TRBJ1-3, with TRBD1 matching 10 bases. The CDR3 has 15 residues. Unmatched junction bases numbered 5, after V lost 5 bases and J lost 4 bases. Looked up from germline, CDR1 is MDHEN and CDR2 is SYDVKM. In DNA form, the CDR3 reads TGTGCCAGCAGTGGGACAGGGGCAAGGGGAAACACCATATATTTT. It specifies CASSGTGARGNTIYF.

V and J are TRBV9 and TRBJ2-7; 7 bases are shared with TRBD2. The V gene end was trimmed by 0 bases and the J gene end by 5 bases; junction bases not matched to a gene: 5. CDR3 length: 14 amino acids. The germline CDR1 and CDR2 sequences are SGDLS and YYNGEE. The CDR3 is CASSVVDGGNEQYF. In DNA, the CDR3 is TGTGCCAGCAGCGTAGTTGACGGGGGGAACGAGCAGTACTTC. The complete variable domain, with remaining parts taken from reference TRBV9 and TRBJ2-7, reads DSGVTQTPKHLITATGQRVTLRCSPRSGDLSVYWYQQSLDQGLQFLIQYYNGEERAKGNILERFSAQQFPDLHSELNLSSLELGDSALYFCASSVVDGGNEQYFGPGTRLTVT.

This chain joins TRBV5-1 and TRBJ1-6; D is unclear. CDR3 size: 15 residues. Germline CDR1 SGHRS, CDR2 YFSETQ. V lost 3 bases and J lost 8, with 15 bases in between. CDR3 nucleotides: TGCGCCAGCAGCTGGACGCCGACGAGGGATTCACCCCTCCACTTT. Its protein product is CASSWTPTRDSPLHF.

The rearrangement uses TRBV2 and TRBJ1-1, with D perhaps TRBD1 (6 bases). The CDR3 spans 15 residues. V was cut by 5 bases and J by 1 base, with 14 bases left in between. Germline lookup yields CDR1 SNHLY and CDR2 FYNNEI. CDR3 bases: TGTGCCAGCAGTCTTGGACAGTTAGAGAACACTGAAGCTTTCTTT. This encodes CASSLGQLENTEAFF.

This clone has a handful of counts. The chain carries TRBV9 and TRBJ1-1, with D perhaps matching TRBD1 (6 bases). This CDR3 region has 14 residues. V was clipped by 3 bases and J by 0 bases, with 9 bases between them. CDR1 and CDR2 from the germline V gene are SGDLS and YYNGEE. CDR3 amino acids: CASSGGGLNTEAFF. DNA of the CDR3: TGTGCCAGCAGCGGAGGGGGATTGAACACTGAAGCTTTCTTT.

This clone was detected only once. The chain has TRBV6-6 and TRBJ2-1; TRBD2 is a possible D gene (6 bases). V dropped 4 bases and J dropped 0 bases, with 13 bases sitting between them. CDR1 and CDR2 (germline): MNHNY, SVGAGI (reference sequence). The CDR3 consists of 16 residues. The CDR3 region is CASSSSGLSSYNEQFF. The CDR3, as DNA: TGTGCCAGCAGTTCTTCAGGACTAAGCTCCTACAATGAGCAGTTCTTC.

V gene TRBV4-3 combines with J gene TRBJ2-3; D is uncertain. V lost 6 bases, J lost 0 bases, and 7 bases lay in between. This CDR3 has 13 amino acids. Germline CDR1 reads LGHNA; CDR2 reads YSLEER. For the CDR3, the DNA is TGCGCCAGCAGTATGTTTAGCACAGATACGCAGTATTTT. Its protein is CASSMFSTDTQYF.

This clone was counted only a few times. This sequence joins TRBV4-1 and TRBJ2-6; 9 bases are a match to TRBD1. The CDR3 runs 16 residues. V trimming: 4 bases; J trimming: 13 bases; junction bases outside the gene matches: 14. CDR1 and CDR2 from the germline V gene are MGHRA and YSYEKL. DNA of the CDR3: TGCGCCAGCAGCCCCCCTGCAGGGGACAGGGTCTCGGTCCTGACTTTC. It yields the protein CASSPPAGDRVSVLTF.

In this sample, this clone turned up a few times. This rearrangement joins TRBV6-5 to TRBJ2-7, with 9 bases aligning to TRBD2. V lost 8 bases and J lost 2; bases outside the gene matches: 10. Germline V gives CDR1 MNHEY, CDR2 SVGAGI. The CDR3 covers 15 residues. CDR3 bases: TGTGCCAGCGGCGGAGGGACTAGCCATACCTACGAGCAGTACTTC. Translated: CASGGGTSHTYEQYF.

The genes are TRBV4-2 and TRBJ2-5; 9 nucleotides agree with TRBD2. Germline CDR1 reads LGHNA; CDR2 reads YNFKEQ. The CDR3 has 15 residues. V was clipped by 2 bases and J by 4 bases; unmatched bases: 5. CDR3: CASSQLGTSLETQYF. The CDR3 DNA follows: TGTGCCAGCAGCCAACTCGGGACTAGCCTAGAGACCCAGTACTTC.

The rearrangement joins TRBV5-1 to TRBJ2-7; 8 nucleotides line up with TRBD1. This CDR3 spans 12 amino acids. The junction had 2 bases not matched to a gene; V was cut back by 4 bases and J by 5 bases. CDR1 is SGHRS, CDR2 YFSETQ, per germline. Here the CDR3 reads CASSPTGDEQYF. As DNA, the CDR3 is TGCGCCAGCAGCCCGACAGGGGACGAGCAGTACTTC.

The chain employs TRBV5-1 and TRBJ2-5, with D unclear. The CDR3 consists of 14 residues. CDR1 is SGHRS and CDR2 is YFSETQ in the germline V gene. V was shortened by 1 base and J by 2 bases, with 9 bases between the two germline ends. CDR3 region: CASSLITSQETQYF. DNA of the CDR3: TGCGCCAGCAGCTTGATTACTTCACAAGAGACCCAGTACTTC.